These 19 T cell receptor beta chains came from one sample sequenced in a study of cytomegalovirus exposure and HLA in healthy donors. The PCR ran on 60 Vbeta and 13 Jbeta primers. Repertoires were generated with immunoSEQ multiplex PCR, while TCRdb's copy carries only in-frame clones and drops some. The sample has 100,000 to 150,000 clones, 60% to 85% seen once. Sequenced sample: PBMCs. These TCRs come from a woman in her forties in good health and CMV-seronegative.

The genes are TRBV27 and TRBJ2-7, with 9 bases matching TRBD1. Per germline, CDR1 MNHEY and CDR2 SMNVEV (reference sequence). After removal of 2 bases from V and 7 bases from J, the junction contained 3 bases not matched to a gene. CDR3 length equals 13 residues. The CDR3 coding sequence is TGTGCCAGCAGTTTAGGACAGGGGTGGGAGCAGTACTTC. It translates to CASSLGQGWEQYF.

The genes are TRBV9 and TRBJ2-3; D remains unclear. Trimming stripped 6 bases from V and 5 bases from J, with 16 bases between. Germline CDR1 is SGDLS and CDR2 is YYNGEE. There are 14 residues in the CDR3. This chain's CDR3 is CASINDQDGDTQYF. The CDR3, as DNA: TGTGCCAGCATCAATGATCAGGATGGAGATACGCAGTATTTT. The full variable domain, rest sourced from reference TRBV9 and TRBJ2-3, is DSGVTQTPKHLITATGQRVTLRCSPRSGDLSVYWYQQSLDQGLQFLIQYYNGEERAKGNILERFSAQQFPDLHSELNLSSLELGDSALYFCASINDQDGDTQYFGPGTRLTVL.

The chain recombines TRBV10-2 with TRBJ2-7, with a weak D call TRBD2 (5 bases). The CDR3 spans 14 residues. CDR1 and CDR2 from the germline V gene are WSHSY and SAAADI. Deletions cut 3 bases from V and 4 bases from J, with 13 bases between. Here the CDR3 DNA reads TGCGCCAGCAGTGAAGTCAGTCCGGGGTACGAGCAGTACTTC. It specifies CASSEVSPGYEQYF.

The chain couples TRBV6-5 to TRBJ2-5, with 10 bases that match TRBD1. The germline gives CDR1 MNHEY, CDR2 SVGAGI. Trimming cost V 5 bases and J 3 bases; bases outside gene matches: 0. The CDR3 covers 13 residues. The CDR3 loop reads CASSGTGEETQYF. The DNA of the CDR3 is TGTGCCAGCAGTGGGACAGGGGAAGAGACCCAGTACTTC.

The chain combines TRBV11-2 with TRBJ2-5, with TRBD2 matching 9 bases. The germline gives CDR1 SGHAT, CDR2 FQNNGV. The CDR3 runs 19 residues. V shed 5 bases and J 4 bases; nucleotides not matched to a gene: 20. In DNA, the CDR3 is TGTGCCAGCAGCGTCATAGCGAAATGGCGGGGGGGAAGCCTAGAGACCCAGTACTTC. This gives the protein CASSVIAKWRGGSLETQYF.

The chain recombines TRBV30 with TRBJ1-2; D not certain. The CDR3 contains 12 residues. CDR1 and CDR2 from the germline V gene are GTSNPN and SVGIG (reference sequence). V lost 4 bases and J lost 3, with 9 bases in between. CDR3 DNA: TGTGCCTGGATGAACAGAGACTATGGCTACACCTTC. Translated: CAWMNRDYGYTF.

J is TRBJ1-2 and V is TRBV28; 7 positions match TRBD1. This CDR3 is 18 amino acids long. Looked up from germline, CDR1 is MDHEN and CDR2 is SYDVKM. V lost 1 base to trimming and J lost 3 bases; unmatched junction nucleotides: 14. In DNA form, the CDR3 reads TGTGCCAGCAGTTTATCCCTCAATATTCTCAGGGGGTACTATGGCTACACCTTC. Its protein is CASSLSLNILRGYYGYTF.

The CDR3 loop is CSVSVGVSYEQYF. For the CDR3, the DNA is TGCAGCGTTTCTGTCGGGGTCTCCTACGAGCAGTACTTC. The chain employs TRBV29-1 and TRBJ2-7, with D perhaps matching TRBD2 (5 bases). Germline CDR1 and CDR2: SQVTM and ANQGSEA. V dropped 5 bases and J dropped 0 bases, with 11 bases sitting between them. This CDR3 is 13 amino acids long.

CDR3 nucleotides: TGTGCCAGCAGCCTCAGACAGGGTAATGAAAAACTGTTTTTT. Protein sequence: CASSLRQGNEKLFF. The chain employs TRBV4-2 and TRBJ1-4; 7 bases are a match to TRBD1. This CDR3 comprises 14 residues. The germline V gene encodes CDR1 LGHNA and CDR2 YNFKEQ. V shed 4 bases and J 4 bases; nucleotides not matched to a gene: 3.

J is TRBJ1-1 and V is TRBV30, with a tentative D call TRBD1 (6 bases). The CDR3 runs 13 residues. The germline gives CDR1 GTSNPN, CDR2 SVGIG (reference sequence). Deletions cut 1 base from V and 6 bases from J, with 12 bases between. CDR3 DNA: TGTGCCTGGAGTGCACAGGGAGGGGCTGAAGCTTTCTTT. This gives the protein CAWSAQGGAEAFF.

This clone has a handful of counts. The CDR3 loop is CASRYQGGNTEAFF. CDR3 DNA: TGTGCCAGCAGATATCAGGGGGGGAACACTGAAGCTTTCTTT. The V gene is TRBV7-8, the J gene TRBJ1-1; 7 positions agree with TRBD1. From germline, CDR1 is SGHVS and CDR2 FQNEAQ. V lost 6 bases, J lost 1 base, and 5 bases stayed unmatched. The CDR3 is made up of 14 amino acids.

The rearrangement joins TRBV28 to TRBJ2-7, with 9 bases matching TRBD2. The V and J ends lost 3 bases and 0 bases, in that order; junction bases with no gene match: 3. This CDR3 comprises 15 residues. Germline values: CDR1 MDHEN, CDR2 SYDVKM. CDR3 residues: CASSFKTSGSYEQYF. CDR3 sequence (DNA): TGTGCCAGCAGTTTTAAGACTAGCGGCTCCTACGAGCAGTACTTC.

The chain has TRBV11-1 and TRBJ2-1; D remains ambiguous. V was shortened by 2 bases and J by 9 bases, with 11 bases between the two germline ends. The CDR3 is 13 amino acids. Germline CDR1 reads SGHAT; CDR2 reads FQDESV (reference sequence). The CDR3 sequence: CASSLPASIEQFF. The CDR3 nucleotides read TGTGCCAGCAGCTTACCCGCCAGTATTGAGCAGTTCTTC. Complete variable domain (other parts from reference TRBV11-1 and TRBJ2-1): EAEVAQSPRYKITEKSQAVAFWCDPISGHATLYWYRQILGQGPELLVQFQDESVVDDSQLPKDRFSAERLKGVDSTLKIQPAELGDSAMYLCASSLPASIEQFFGPGTRLTVL.

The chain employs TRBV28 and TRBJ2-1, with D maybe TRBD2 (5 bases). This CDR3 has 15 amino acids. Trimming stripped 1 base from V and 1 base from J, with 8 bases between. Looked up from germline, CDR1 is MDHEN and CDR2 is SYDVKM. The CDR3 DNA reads TGTGCCAGCAGTTTATTGGCGGGTTCCTACAATGAGCAGTTCTTC. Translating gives CASSLLAGSYNEQFF.

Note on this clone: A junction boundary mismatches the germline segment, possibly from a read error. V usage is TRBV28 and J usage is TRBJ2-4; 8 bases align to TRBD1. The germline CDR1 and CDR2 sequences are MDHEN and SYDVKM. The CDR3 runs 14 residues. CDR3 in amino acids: CASSLQGGKNSQYF. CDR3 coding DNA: TGTGCCAGCAGCCTACAGGGGGGCAAAAACAGTCAGTACTTC.

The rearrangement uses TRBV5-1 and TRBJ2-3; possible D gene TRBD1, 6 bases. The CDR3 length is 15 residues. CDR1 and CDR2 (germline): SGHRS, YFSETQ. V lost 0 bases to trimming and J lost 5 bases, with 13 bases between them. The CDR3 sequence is CASSLGQGSEDTQYF. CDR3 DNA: TGCGCCAGCAGCTTGGGTCAGGGGTCGGAAGATACGCAGTATTTT. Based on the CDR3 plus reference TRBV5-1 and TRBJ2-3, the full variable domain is KAGVTQTPRYLIKTRGQQVTLSCSPISGHRSVSWYQQTPGQGLQFLFEYFSETQRNKGNFPGRFSGRQFSNSRSEMNVSTLELGDSALYLCASSLGQGSEDTQYFGPGTRLTVL.

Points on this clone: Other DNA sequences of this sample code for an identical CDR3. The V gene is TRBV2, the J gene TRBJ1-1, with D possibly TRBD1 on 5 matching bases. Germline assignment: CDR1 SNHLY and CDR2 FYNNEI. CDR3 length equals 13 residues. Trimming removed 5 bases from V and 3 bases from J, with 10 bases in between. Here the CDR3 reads CASSYVGDTEAFF. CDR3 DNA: TGTGCCAGCAGTTATGTAGGGGACACTGAAGCTTTCTTT.

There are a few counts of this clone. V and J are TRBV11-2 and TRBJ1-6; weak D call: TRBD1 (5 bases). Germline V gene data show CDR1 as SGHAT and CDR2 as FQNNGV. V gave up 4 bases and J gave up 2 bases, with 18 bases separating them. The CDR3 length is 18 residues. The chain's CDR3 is CASSSNGGSRTYNSPLHF. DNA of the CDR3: TGTGCCAGCAGCTCAAACGGGGGTAGCAGGACCTATAATTCACCCCTCCACTTT.

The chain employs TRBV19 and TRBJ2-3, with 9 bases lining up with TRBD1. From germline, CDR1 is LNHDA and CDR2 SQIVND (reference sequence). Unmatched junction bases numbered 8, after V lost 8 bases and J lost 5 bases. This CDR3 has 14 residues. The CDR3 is CASGRTGVGDTQYF. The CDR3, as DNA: TGTGCCAGTGGACGGACAGGGGTGGGAGATACGCAGTATTTT.